The 21 T cell receptor delta chains below were found in one sample sequenced in a study of γδ T cells in repeated Plasmodium falciparum infection. Flow sorting of PBMC yielded separate Vgamma9/Vdelta2+ and Vdelta2-negative gammadelta T cell populations for bulk repertoire analysis. TCRdb redid clone calling on the multiplex PCR reads using CATT. The repertoire has 45,000 to 50,000 delta-chain clones, less than 2% of them found once; the top ten carry roughly 9.2%. The sample taken for sequencing was gamma-delta T cells from blood. All receptors derive from a pool of human donors (malaria-infected and uninfected, not separated).

This clone has a count of ten or more. The protein given by TCRdb reflects a much larger clone and differs at residue 14 from this DNA's translation, likely from a read error; the protein shown is the DNA's translation. The chain uses TRDV1 and TRDJ1; 7 bases are a match to TRDD3. The CDR3 spans 17 residues. Germline V lookup: CDR1 TSWWSYY, CDR2 QGS. In DNA, the CDR3 is TGTGCTCTTGGGGGAATAGGGGGGGATCTGTACACCGATGAACTCATCTTT. Encoded protein: CALGGIGGDLYTDELIF.

A word on this clone: A far larger clone is a single base away, which makes a read error likely. This specimen includes other DNA sequences encoding the same CDR3. V is TRDV3 and J is TRDJ1; D is possibly TRDD2 or TRDD3 (7 bases each). Germline CDR1 reads TVYSNPD; CDR2 reads GDNSRS (reference sequence). The CDR3 totals 21 residues. This CDR3 is CASRLLPLLGIISPFVDKLIF. In DNA, the CDR3 is TGTGCCTCTCGCCTCCTTCCTCTACTGGGGATAATAAGCCCCTTCGTGGATAAACTCATCTTC.

In the case of this clone: TCRdb's listed protein matches a much larger clone and diverges from this DNA's translation at residue 14, likely through a read error; the protein shown comes from the DNA. The J gene is TRDJ1, the V gene TRDV1; D remains ambiguous. The CDR3 contains 16 residues. The germline CDR1 and CDR2 sequences are TSWWSYY and QGS. CDR3 nucleotides: TGTGCTCTTGGGGATCCTCTACTTACGGGGCTCGATAAACCCATCTTT. This translates into CALGDPLLTGLDKPIF.

This clone was seen more than once but under ten times. With only one base between it and a far larger clone, this is likely a read error. Other DNA sequences in the sample encode the same CDR3. The chain is built from TRDV2 and TRDJ1; possible D gene TRDD3, 5 bases. TCRdb supplies no J gene; here it was assigned by aligning the nucleotide sequence to germline. Germline-derived CDR1 and CDR2 are GEAIGNYY and EKD. V was trimmed by 0 bases and J by 0 bases, leaving 13 bases between them. The CDR3 loop spans 16 amino acids. CDR3: CACDTVGGRYTDKLIF. The CDR3 region has the DNA TGTGCCTGTGACACCGTCGGGGGCCGCTACACCGATAAACTCATCTTT.

Of note for this clone: The junction departs from germline at one end; a sequencing error may be responsible. The chain carries TRDV1 and TRDJ2, with D perhaps TRDD3 (6 bases). As TCRdb names no J gene, one was assigned here on the basis of a DNA match to germline. CDR1 and CDR2 from the germline V gene are TSWWSYY and QGS. The length of the CDR3 is 19 residues. The CDR3 loop reads CSGEPGLSLFRALTSQLFF. CDR3 bases: TGCTCTGGGGAACCTGGCCTCAGCCTCTTCAGGGCTTTGACATCACAACTCTTCTTT.

This clone was counted a few times. A far larger clone is only one base removed, so a read error is likely. The same CDR3 can be traced to other DNA sequences in this sample. J gene calling gave no result, while the V gene is TRDV1; the table's D call of TRDD3 was not tested on the DNA. Germline V gene sequence: CDR1 TSWWSYY, CDR2 QGS. CDR3 length equals 17 residues. CDR3 sequence: CALGWGNTLQYTDKLIF. CDR3 nucleotide sequence: TGTGCTCTTGGCTGGGGGAACACCCTTCAGTACACCGATAAACTCATCTTC.

This clone was picked up a small number of times. A read error is the likely source, as a far larger clone sits one nucleotide away. The same CDR3 can be traced to other DNA sequences in this sample. This chain connects TRDV1 to TRDJ3; 8 bases are a match to TRDD3. The J gene comes from matching the DNA to germline here; TCRdb lacks it. CDR3 length: 20 residues. Per germline, CDR1 TSWWSYY and CDR2 QGS. V lost 4 bases and J lost 1; bases outside the gene matches: 12. The CDR3 loop reads CALGGRVRTGGSWDTRQMFF. CDR3 DNA sequence: TGTGCTCTTGGGGGCAGGGTAAGAACTGGGGGGTCCTGGGACACCCGACAGATGTTTTTC.

As regards this clone: A read error is the likely source, as a far larger clone sits one nucleotide away. The identical CDR3 is also encoded by other nucleotide sequences in the sample. The V call is TRDV1, the J call TRDJ1, with D perhaps TRDD3 (6 bases). The CDR3 has 17 residues. Germline V CDR1 and CDR2: TSWWSYY, QGS. The V end was cut by 1 base, the J end by 1 base, with 16 bases between. In DNA form, the CDR3 reads TGTGCTCTTGGGGAACCTCTGGAGGGGATTTCCACCGATAAACTCATCTTT. Translated: CALGEPLEGISTDKLIF.

Of note for this clone: TCRdb's listed protein matches a much larger clone and diverges from this DNA's translation at residue 22, likely through a read error; the protein shown comes from the DNA. Here the CDR3 reads CALGEPTIELPEVGVPYTDKLTF. As DNA, the CDR3 is TGTGCTCTTGGGGAACCCACTATAGAGCTCCCAGAGGTGGGGGTCCCCTACACCGATAAACTCACCTTT. The V gene call is TRDV1, and the J gene call is absent; the table's D gene call, TRDD3, was not cross checked with the DNA. The CDR3 has 23 residues. From germline, CDR1 is TSWWSYY and CDR2 QGS.

This clone has a single count. The chain uses TRDV2 and TRDJ1, with 7 bases fitting TRDD3. The J gene, missing from TCRdb, was assigned here through DNA to germline matching. CDR1 GEAIGNYY and CDR2 EKD come from the germline V gene. V gave up 3 bases and J gave up 3 bases; unmatched junction bases: 15. CDR3 size: 17 residues. The CDR3 reads CACDPLGSGGPSDKLIF. The CDR3 coding sequence is TGTGCCTGTGACCCCTTAGGTTCTGGGGGCCCTTCCGATAAACTCATCTTT.

Concerning this clone: A read error likely explains this, since a far larger clone differs by one base. Different DNA sequences within this sample yield the same CDR3. The rearrangement joins TRDV1 to TRDJ1, with a tentative D call TRDD3 (5 bases). This CDR3 has 16 amino acids. CDR1 and CDR2 (germline): TSWWSYY, QGS. Trimming shortened V by 3 bases and J by 0 bases, and 14 bases separated the two germline ends. The CDR3 region is CALGELPGGYTDKLIF. The CDR3 DNA follows: TGTGCTCTTGGGGAGCTCCCCGGGGGTTACACCGATAAACTCATCTTT.

As concerns this clone: TCRdb attributes to this sequence the protein of a much larger clone, which differs from the DNA translation at residue 5; a read error is likely, and the protein displayed is translated from the DNA. The V and J genes are TRDV1 and TRDJ1; D perhaps matches TRDD3 (5 bases). The J gene is not listed in TCRdb, so it was assigned here from a DNA match to germline. The V gene lost 3 bases and the J gene lost 0 bases, with 11 bases spanning the gap. CDR3 size: 15 residues. Per germline, CDR1 TSWWSYY and CDR2 QGS. The CDR3 DNA follows: TGTGCTCTTGGGGAGTTACTGGAGAACACCGATAAACTCATCTTT. It is translated as CALGELLENTDKLIF.

Comment on this clone: With a far larger clone one base away, a read error is the likely cause. The sample has other DNA sequences that encode this CDR3 too. The J gene is TRDJ1, the V gene TRDV1, with D perhaps TRDD3 (6 bases). The J gene is not listed in TCRdb, so it was assigned here from a DNA match to germline. This CDR3 is built from 22 residues. The germline CDR1 and CDR2 sequences are TSWWSYY and QGS. V lost 3 bases and J lost 2, with 34 bases in between. The CDR3 DNA follows: TGTGCTCTTGGGGACCACCACTACTTCTTTCACTGGGCCGCCCTCCGTACCGATAAACTCATCTTT. Its protein product is CALGDHHYFFHWAALRTDKLIF.

This clone was counted only a few times. A read error is likely here: a far larger clone is one base away. Additional DNA sequences in this sample encode the identical CDR3. J is TRDJ1 and V is TRDV2; 9 bases are shared with TRDD3. In the absence of a J gene in TCRdb, the DNA was matched to germline to assign it here. The CDR3 covers 22 residues. Germline V gene lookup returns CDR1 GEAIGNYY and CDR2 EKD. V dropped 4 bases and J dropped 0; count of bases not matched to a gene: 26. This chain's CDR3 is CACDKRPRRGDTPNSYTDKLIF. The CDR3 DNA is TGTGCCTGTGATAAACGCCCTCGTCGGGGGGATACTCCAAACTCGTACACCGATAAACTCATCTTT.

Ten or more counts support this clone. The rearrangement uses TRDV1 and TRDJ1; weak D call: TRDD3 (5 bases). The CDR3 covers 21 residues. Trimming left V 2 bases short and J 0 bases short, with 28 bases between. Per the germline V gene, CDR1 is TSWWSYY and CDR2 is QGS. The CDR3 loop is CALGEGMTRRTSRRYTDKLIF. CDR3 nucleotide sequence: TGTGCTCTTGGGGAAGGGATGACCCGACGGACCTCCAGACGGTACACCGATAAACTCATCTTT.

In this sample, this clone turned up many times. One base away lies a much larger clone, so this may be a sequencing read error. The chain joins TRDV2 to TRDJ1; D call uncertain. V lost 5 bases and J lost 2, with 20 bases in between. The germline V gene encodes CDR1 GEAIGNYY and CDR2 EKD. This CDR3 comprises 16 residues. The CDR3 nucleotides are TGTGCCTGTGTGAGTCTAGGTACGAGGGGTACCGATAAACTCATCTTT. Translation: CACVSLGTRGTDKLIF.

This clone counts as medium-sized. Other DNA sequences in the sample encode the same CDR3. This chain links TRDV1 with TRDJ4; 10 bases map to TRDD3. J lost 6 bases, V lost 2 bases, and 21 bases had no gene match. The CDR3 has 19 amino acids. Germline lookup yields CDR1 TSWWSYY and CDR2 QGS. CDR3 sequence reads: CALGEFHFLRTGGWVALIF. In DNA form, the CDR3 reads TGTGCTCTTGGGGAATTTCATTTCCTTCGTACTGGGGGATGGGTGGCCCTGATCTTT.

This clone was observed a handful of times. The protein recorded in TCRdb matches a much larger clone and deviates from this DNA's translation at residues 7 and 8, suggesting a read error; the protein here is obtained by translating the DNA. The genes are TRDV2 and TRDJ1, with a possible D match to TRDD2 (5 bases). The J gene, left out of TCRdb, was set here by checking the DNA against germline. CDR1 is GEAIGNYY, CDR2 EKD, per germline. The CDR3 loop spans 17 amino acids. Trimming removed 0 bases from V and 3 bases from J, with 19 bases in between. This CDR3 is CACDTLPVDSFADKLIF. CDR3 sequence (DNA): TGTGCCTGTGACACCCTACCGGTGGATTCCTTCGCCGATAAACTCATCTTT.

This clone showed up just a few times. The mismatch at residue 11 between this DNA's translation and the TCRdb protein of a much larger clone likely reflects a read error; the protein shown is translated from the DNA. V usage is TRDV1 and J usage is TRDJ1; possibly TRDD2 or TRDD3 for D (5 bases each). Since TCRdb gives no J gene, matching the DNA to germline was used here to assign it. Trimming shortened V by 6 bases and J by 3 bases, and 26 bases separated the two germline ends. The CDR3 consists of 18 residues. CDR1 is TSWWSYY and CDR2 is QGS in the germline V gene. CDR3 DNA sequence: TGTGCTCTTGGCCAAGGCTTCCGGGTCGTCCTCTGGGCCGATAAACTCATCTTT. Translation: CALGQGFRVVLWADKLIF.

Many counts were recorded for this clone. The protein TCRdb gives is from a much larger clone and does not agree with this DNA's translation at residue 8, likely a read error; the protein shown here comes from the DNA. This sequence joins TRDV1 and TRDJ1; D unclear. TCRdb supplies no J gene; here it was assigned by aligning the nucleotide sequence to germline. The CDR3 runs to 13 residues. The germline V gene has CDR1 TSWWSYY and CDR2 QGS. V was clipped by 3 bases and J by 5 bases, with 10 bases between them. CDR3 sequence (DNA): TGTGCTCTTGGGGACATACAAGATGATAAACTCATCTTT. Its translation is CALGDIQDDKLIF.

As for this clone: A far more abundant clone sits one base away, making this likely a read error. The V and J genes are TRDV1 and TRDJ1; 10 positions agree with TRDD3. As TCRdb names no J gene, one was assigned here on the basis of a DNA match to germline. The CDR3 runs to 19 residues. V was clipped by 3 bases and J by 3 bases; unmatched bases: 16. Germline CDR1 is TSWWSYY and CDR2 is QGS. CDR3 bases: TGTGCTCTTGGGGAGAGCCCTCGTACTGGGGGATGTAACTCCGATAAACTCATCTTT. This gives the protein CALGESPRTGGCNSDKLIF.